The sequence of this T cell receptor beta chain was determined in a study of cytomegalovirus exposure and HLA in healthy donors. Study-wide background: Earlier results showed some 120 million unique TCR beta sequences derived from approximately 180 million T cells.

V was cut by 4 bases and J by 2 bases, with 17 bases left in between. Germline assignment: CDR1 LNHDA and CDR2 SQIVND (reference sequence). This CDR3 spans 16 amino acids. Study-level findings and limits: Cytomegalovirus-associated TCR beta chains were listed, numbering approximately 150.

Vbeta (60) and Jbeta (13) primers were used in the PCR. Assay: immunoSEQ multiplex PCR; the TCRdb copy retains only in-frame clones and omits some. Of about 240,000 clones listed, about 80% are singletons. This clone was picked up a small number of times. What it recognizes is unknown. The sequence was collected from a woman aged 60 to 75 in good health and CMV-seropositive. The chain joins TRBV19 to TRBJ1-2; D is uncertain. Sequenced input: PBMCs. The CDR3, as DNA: TGTGCCAGTAGTACGCTTAATGAGGGCTACAACTATGGCTACACCTTC. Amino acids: CASSTLNEGYNYGYTF.